Following are 15 T cell receptor beta chains from one sample sequenced in a study of shared clonotypes between healthy human individuals (dated by TCRdb to between 2020 and 2021). The library was made by the immunoSEQ multiplex PCR assay. TCRdb holds this immuneACCESS table with in-frame rearrangements only. Some clones are missing; in checked studies, unresolved V genes explain under half, and the rest has no known cause. Here the sample has roughly 1.4 million clones; approximately 98.5% occur a single time. The ten largest clones take up about 0.4% of the sample. The sequenced material came from naive CD4+ T cells sorted from blood. The cell subset or site label of this sample denotes: CD45RA+ positively selected. These receptors were collected from a man between 25 and 39 years old in good health.

This clone was observed once. The chain links TRBV2 to TRBJ2-3, with TRBD1 matching 9 bases. The CDR3 sequence is 15 residues long. J was trimmed by 4 bases and V by 6 bases; bases with no gene match: 8. The germline V gene has CDR1 SNHLY and CDR2 FYNNEI. The CDR3 sequence: CASSVGQGVADTQYF. The CDR3 DNA reads as TGTGCCAGCAGCGTGGGACAGGGAGTCGCAGATACGCAGTATTTT.

Here the CDR3 DNA reads TGTGCCAGCAGCCCACAGGGGACTGAAGCTTTCTTT. Residues: CASSPQGTEAFF. This rearrangement joins TRBV2 to TRBJ1-1; 7 bases align to TRBD1. In germline, CDR1 is SNHLY, CDR2 FYNNEI. V trimming: 6 bases; J trimming: 5 bases; junction bases outside the gene matches: 3. This CDR3 contains 12 residues. The whole variable domain, filled in from reference TRBV2 and TRBJ1-1, reads EPEVTQTPSHQVTQMGQEVILRCVPISNHLYFYWYRQILGQKVEFLVSFYNNEISEKSEIFDDQFSVERPDGSNFTLKIRSTKLEDSAMYFCASSPQGTEAFFGQGTRLTVV.

This chain uses TRBV28 with TRBJ2-1, with 12 positions matching TRBD2. CDR3 length equals 15 residues. Trimming cost V 8 bases and J 15 bases; bases outside gene matches: 17. Germline V lookup: CDR1 MDHEN, CDR2 SYDVKM. The chain's CDR3 is CASSPRTSSGRAVFF. DNA for the CDR3: TGTGCCAGCTCTCCCCGAACGTCTAGCGGGAGGGCTGTGTTCTTC.

Of note for this clone: Other DNA sequences in this specimen translate into the identical CDR3. The CDR3 DNA is TGTGCCAGCTCACCACCGGGGACAGCACAAGAGACCCAGTACTTC. Translated: CASSPPGTAQETQYF. The chain recombines TRBV18 with TRBJ2-5, with 7 nucleotides matching TRBD1. The CDR3 covers 15 residues. Germline lookup yields CDR1 KGHSH and CDR2 LQKENI. V trimming: 0 bases; J trimming: 2 bases; junction bases outside the gene matches: 3.

This chain connects TRBV10-3 to TRBJ2-5; D call uncertain. Germline loops: CDR1 ENHRY, CDR2 SYGVKD. V was shortened by 4 bases and J by 2 bases, with 11 bases between the two germline ends. The CDR3 has 14 amino acids. The CDR3 nucleotides are TGTGCCATCAGTGCCGAGACTCCTCAAGAGACCCAGTACTTC. It specifies CAISAETPQETQYF.

This clone is a singleton in its sample. J is TRBJ2-7 and V is TRBV14, with 9 bases identical to TRBD2. Trimming cost V 2 bases and J 2 bases; bases outside gene matches: 4. The CDR3 sequence is 15 residues long. CDR1 and CDR2 (germline): SGHDN, FVKESK. The CDR3 reads CASSQISGRAYEQYF. CDR3 bases: TGTGCCAGCAGCCAAATTAGCGGGAGAGCCTACGAGCAGTACTTC.

DNA of the CDR3: TGCGCCAGCAGCCTACTCCCGGGACAGGGAGGGGAAAAACTGTTTTTT. Amino acid sequence: CASSLLPGQGGEKLFF. The rearrangement links TRBV4-3 to TRBJ1-4; 9 nucleotides align to TRBD1. Looked up from germline, CDR1 is LGHNA and CDR2 is YSLEER. This CDR3 comprises 16 residues. Losses at the gene ends were 4 bases for V and 8 bases for J; bases not matched to a gene: 11.

The CDR3 region has the DNA TGTGCCAGCAGCGTAGACGTGACAGGGGGCGAGCAGTACTTC. It specifies CASSVDVTGGEQYF. This sequence joins TRBV9 and TRBJ2-7; 9 bases agree with TRBD1. Germline CDR1 is SGDLS and CDR2 is YYNGEE. The CDR3 covers 14 residues. With V trimmed by 0 bases and J by 6 bases, 4 bases remained unmatched.

Regarding this clone: Other DNA sequences of this sample code for an identical CDR3. This chain joins TRBV18 and TRBJ2-2; D is ambiguous. The V end was cut by 3 bases, the J end by 4 bases, with 3 bases between. Germline V lookup: CDR1 KGHSH, CDR2 LQKENI. The CDR3 sequence is 12 residues long. The CDR3 here is CASSPSTGELFF. The CDR3 nucleotides read TGTGCCAGCTCACCTTCCACCGGGGAGCTGTTTTTT.

With respect to this clone: The same CDR3 arises from other DNA sequences in this sample as well. The chain carries TRBV29-1 and TRBJ2-4, with 9 bases fitting TRBD1. J was trimmed by 8 bases and V by 4 bases; bases with no gene match: 3. The CDR3 is 12 amino acids. Looked up from germline, CDR1 is SQVTM and CDR2 is ANQGSEA. CDR3 in DNA: TGCAGCGTTGGAACAGGGGGCGACATTCAGTACTTC. Translated: CSVGTGGDIQYF.

The chain has TRBV5-1 and TRBJ2-1; 13 bases agree with TRBD2. CDR1 and CDR2 (germline): SGHRS, YFSETQ. V gave up 0 bases and J gave up 9 bases; unmatched junction bases: 3. The CDR3 has 15 residues. The CDR3 protein is CASSLGLAGGVEQFF. DNA of the CDR3: TGCGCCAGCAGCTTGGGACTAGCGGGAGGTGTTGAGCAGTTCTTC.

This clone was counted a single time. The chain uses TRBV7-2 and TRBJ2-7; 13 nucleotides agree with TRBD2. V shed 6 bases and J 5 bases; nucleotides not matched to a gene: 7. Germline CDR1 is SGHTA and CDR2 is FQGNSA. The CDR3 spans 15 residues. The CDR3 nucleotides read TGTGCCAGCAGTACTAGCGGGAGGGCCATGGACGAGCAGTACTTC. This codes for CASSTSGRAMDEQYF.

The J gene is TRBJ2-3, the V gene TRBV7-8; 7 nucleotides align to TRBD2. V dropped 5 bases and J dropped 4; count of bases not matched to a gene: 9. CDR1 and CDR2 from the germline V gene are SGHVS and FQNEAQ. This CDR3 has 15 amino acids. CDR3 in amino acids: CASSPSRLAADTQYF. CDR3 nucleotide sequence: TGTGCCAGCAGCCCCTCCCGGCTAGCGGCAGATACGCAGTATTTT.

The J gene is TRBJ2-1, the V gene TRBV5-1; TRBD1 or TRBD2 may be the D gene (5 bases each). The CDR3 length is 17 residues. Germline-derived CDR1 and CDR2 are SGHRS and YFSETQ. The ends were cut back, 2 bases at V and 4 bases at J, with 19 bases in the middle. This CDR3 reads CASSLPPRGTMYNEQFF. The CDR3 DNA follows: TGCGCCAGCAGCTTACCCCCGAGGGGAACCATGTACAATGAGCAGTTCTTC.

The V gene is TRBV6-4, the J gene TRBJ2-2; 9 nucleotides line up with TRBD1. CDR1 and CDR2 (germline): MRHNA, SNTAGT. The CDR3 consists of 18 residues. The junction had 10 bases not matched to a gene; V was cut back by 5 bases and J by 0 bases. In DNA, the CDR3 is TGTGCCAGCAGTTTGGGACAGGGTCCACTATCGAACACCGGGGAGCTGTTTTTT. Translation gives CASSLGQGPLSNTGELFF.